This is a list of T cell receptor beta chains from one sample in a study of early T cells in non-severe SARS-CoV-2 infection. MiXCR was run by TCRdb on the 5' RACE reads, yielding one entry per CDR3 protein. The sample includes more than 35,000 distinct CDR3 sequences, 4.5% to 7.5% of them seen just once. The sequenced material came from whole blood. These TCRs come from an adult who was a healthcare worker with PCR-confirmed SARS-CoV-2 infection or an uninfected control (not recorded which). The CDR3 runs from the conserved cysteine through the conserved F or W. D genes are given only for firm matches. Size tells how often a clone was seen (once, few, many) or the class of an expanded clone, and some rows leave it out.

d_call	v_call	j_call	clone_size	cdr3_nt	cdr3_aa
-	TRBV28	TRBJ2-1	-	TGTGCCAGCGGAGGGGGAGGGGCCTCCTACAATGAGCAGTTCTTC	CASGGGGASYNEQFF
TRBD2	TRBV29-1	TRBJ2-3	many	TGCAGCGTCGCGATCGGGACTAGCGGGCCTGGGGTTACGCAGTATTTT	CSVAIGTSGPGVTQYF
TRBD1	TRBV28	TRBJ1-5	many	TGTGCCAGCATACAGGGGCCCAGTCAGCCCCAGCATTTT	CASIQGPSQPQHF
-	TRBV6-6	TRBJ2-7	many	TGTGCCAGCAGTTACTGGCCCCCGGGTCGGGGCGAGCAGTACTTC	CASSYWPPGRGEQYF
TRBD1	TRBV7-6	TRBJ2-1	-	TGTGCCAGCAGCTTACAGGGGGCGACCCTCAATGAGCAGTTCTTC	CASSLQGATLNEQFF
-	TRBV21-1	TRBJ1-4	-	TGTGCCATCCTCAAATGGAGCCCTTCAAGGGATGAAAAACTGTTTTTT	CAILKWSPSRDEKLFF
TRBD2	TRBV20-1	TRBJ2-1	few	TGCAGTGCCCCCGTGGTAGCGGGAGGGGAGCAGTTCTTC	CSAPVVAGGEQFF
-	TRBV20-1	TRBJ1-5	many	TGCAGTGCTAGAGGGGGGGAAGGTCAGCCCCAGCATTTT	CSARGGEGQPQHF
-	TRBV4-2	TRBJ2-5	few	TGTGTCAGCAGCTCATCACCCGCTAGCGAAGAAGAGACCCAGTACTTC	CVSSSSPASEEETQYF
-	TRBV12-3/TRBV12-4	TRBJ2-7	few	TGTGCCAGCAGTATAATTCCGGAGTACGAGCAGTACTTC	CASSIIPEYEQYF
TRBD2	TRBV28	TRBJ2-5	many	TGTGCGGACCAGGCTAGCGGAGAAGAGACCCAGTACTTC	CADQASGEETQYF
-	TRBV5-1	TRBJ1-6	many	TGCGCCAGCAGCTCCCTAGAGAATTCACCCCTCCACTTT	CASSSLENSPLHF
TRBD2	TRBV20-1	TRBJ2-7	many	TGCAGTGCTAGGGCCCTAGCGGGAGGGTCTTACGAGCAGTACTTC	CSARALAGGSYEQYF
-	TRBV27	TRBJ2-2	few	TGTGCCAGCAGGAACACCGGGGAGCTGTTTTTT	CASRNTGELFF
TRBD2	TRBV18	TRBJ2-3	many	TGTGCCAGCTCTCCCGGACTAGCGGGAGGGGATACGCAGTATTTT	CASSPGLAGGDTQYF
-	TRBV7-3	TRBJ1-2	many	TGTGCCAGCAGCTCAGGCGGCTATGGCTACACCTTC	CASSSGGYGYTF
-	TRBV10-1	TRBJ2-7	many	TGCGCCAGCAGTGAGGGACTACACCGCGAGCAGTACTTC	CASSEGLHREQYF
TRBD1	TRBV3-1	TRBJ1-5	many	TGTGCCAGCAGCCAAGGGACAGGAGGGCAGCCCCAGCATTTT	CASSQGTGGQPQHF
TRBD2	TRBV6-5	TRBJ2-3	many	TGTGCCAGCAGTTACTCCGAGGGAGGGGCGGATACGCAGTATTTT	CASSYSEGGADTQYF
-	TRBV4-1	TRBJ2-7	many	TGCGCCAGCAGCCAAGTAGCAGGTCGCCACCCTGGTTCCTACGAGCAGTACTTC	CASSQVAGRHPGSYEQYF
-	TRBV29-1	TRBJ1-1	many	TGCAGCGTTGTTGACGGTGACACTGAAGCTTTCTTT	CSVVDGDTEAFF
-	TRBV10-3	TRBJ2-3	few	TGTGCCACCGGGGGGCTGACAGATACGCAGTATTTT	CATGGLTDTQYF
-	TRBV30	TRBJ2-1	-	TGTGCCTGCGGCACCTACAATGAGCAGTTCTTC	CACGTYNEQFF
-	TRBV5-6	TRBJ1-1	few	TGTGCCAGCAGCCTACGCTGGAGGATGAACACTGAAGCTTTCTTT	CASSLRWRMNTEAFF
-	TRBV7-7	TRBJ2-5	-	TGTGCCAGCAGCTTAGACGGAGGGGGCCAAGAGACCCAGTACTTC	CASSLDGGGQETQYF
-	TRBV11-2	TRBJ2-2	-	TGTGCCAGCAGCTTAGCTGGGAACACCGGGGAGCTGTTTTTT	CASSLAGNTGELFF
-	TRBV7-8	TRBJ1-1	many	TGTGCCAGCAGCTTGCAGGTTTACACTGAAGCTTTCTTT	CASSLQVYTEAFF
-	TRBV29-1	TRBJ2-5	-	TGCAGCGCTGACCTCTATGAGACCCAGTACTTC	CSADLYETQYF
-	TRBV18	TRBJ1-1	many	TGTGCCAGCTCCCAAGGGGGAGGGGGAGCTTTCTTT	CASSQGGGGAFF
-	TRBV7-3	TRBJ2-7	many	TGTGCCAGCAGCTTAAGTGGGGACTACGAGCAGTACTTC	CASSLSGDYEQYF
-	TRBV28	TRBJ1-3	-	TGTGCCAGCAGTTTATGGTGGGACTCCTCTGGAAACACCATATATTTT	CASSLWWDSSGNTIYF
TRBD1	TRBV5-4	TRBJ2-5	-	TGTGCCAGCAGCTTAGGGCAGGGGGTTAAAGAGACCCAGTACTTC	CASSLGQGVKETQYF
-	TRBV28	TRBJ2-5	-	TGTGCCAGCAGTTTACCAGGGACGGATGGCGGCCAAGAGACCCAGTACTTC	CASSLPGTDGGQETQYF
TRBD2	TRBV7-3	TRBJ2-3	many	TGTGCCAGCAGCGAGATAGCGGGAGTGTCCCCAGATACGCAGTATTTT	CASSEIAGVSPDTQYF
-	TRBV20-1	TRBJ1-2	many	TGCAGTGCTCGAGGACGGTCAGCTAACTATGGCTACACCTTC	CSARGRSANYGYTF
-	TRBV18	TRBJ2-1	few	TGTGCCAGCTCACCAAACCGAGCGAGCTCCTACAATGAGCAGTTCTTC	CASSPNRASSYNEQFF
-	TRBV5-1	TRBJ1-5	-	TGCGCCAGCGGAGGGACACCGAATCAGCCCCAGCATTTT	CASGGTPNQPQHF
TRBD2	TRBV6-5	TRBJ2-1	many	TGTGCCAGCAGTTACGGCCTAGCGGGAGTCAATGAGCAGTTCTTC	CASSYGLAGVNEQFF
TRBD1	TRBV3-1	TRBJ2-5	many	TGTGCCAGCAGCCGACAGGGGACGAAGACCCAGTACTTC	CASSRQGTKTQYF
TRBD1	TRBV20-1	TRBJ2-7	many	TGCAGTGCCCTGGACAGGTCCACCTACGAGCAGTACTTC	CSALDRSTYEQYF
TRBD2	TRBV28	TRBJ2-3	many	TGTGCCAGCAGCCGGGGGATACGCGGGAGGGATCCAGATACGCAGTATTTT	CASSRGIRGRDPDTQYF
-	TRBV4-2	TRBJ2-5	few	TGTGCCAGCAGCCGTAGAGGGCAGGGTGAGACCCAGTACTTC	CASSRRGQGETQYF
TRBD1	TRBV20-1	TRBJ1-1	many	TGCAGTGCTAGAGGCCAAACTCCCCAGGGGGCGATGGACACTGAAGCTTTCTTT	CSARGQTPQGAMDTEAFF
-	TRBV30	TRBJ1-1	many	TGTGCCTGGACCTCGCTGGGAACGGGCACTGAAGCTTTCTTT	CAWTSLGTGTEAFF
TRBD2	TRBV20-1	TRBJ2-1	many	TGCAGTGCTAGAGATCAGAAGGGACTAGCGGGAGTCCTCTACAATGAGCAGTTCTTC	CSARDQKGLAGVLYNEQFF
-	TRBV2	TRBJ1-6	-	TGTGCCAGCAGTGAAGCGGGCCAGGGTTGGAATTCACCCCTCCACTTT	CASSEAGQGWNSPLHF
TRBD1	TRBV6-1	TRBJ2-7	few	TGTGCCAGCAATCTCCGGGACAGGGTTGTGATCTACGAGCAGTACTTC	CASNLRDRVVIYEQYF
-	TRBV20-1	TRBJ2-1	many	TGCAGTGCTAGAGTTTACCATCGGGGCGGGGTCCGGTATGAGCAGTTCTTC	CSARVYHRGGVRYEQFF
TRBD1	TRBV2	TRBJ2-2	many	TGTGCCAGCGGGTCCGGGACAGGGCTTACCGGGGAGCTGTTTTTT	CASGSGTGLTGELFF
TRBD1	TRBV29-1	TRBJ2-7	many	TGCAGCGTTGACCACCAAAAGGACAGGAGATTCCTTTGCACCTACGAGCAGTACTTC	CSVDHQKDRRFLCTYEQYF
TRBD2	TRBV20-1	TRBJ2-7	many	TGCAGTGCTAGTCTGAGGACTAGCGGGAACCGCTACGAGCAGTACTTC	CSASLRTSGNRYEQYF
TRBD1	TRBV5-1	TRBJ1-2	many	TGCGCCAGCAGCTTAACGGAACGAAACGCCTGGACAGGCACCGTTTACTACACCTTC	CASSLTERNAWTGTVYYTF
-	TRBV20-1	TRBJ2-7	-	TGCAGTGCTAGTCAGGCTCAGCAGTACTTC	CSASQAQQYF
-	TRBV15	TRBJ1-4	many	TGTGCCACCAGCAGAGGATATAATGAAAAACTGCTTTTT	CATSRGYNEKLLF
-	TRBV10-3	TRBJ2-7	few	TGTGCCATCAGTGTTAGGGGGAACCACGAGCAGTACTTC	CAISVRGNHEQYF